The clone carrying this T cell receptor (beta chain) was counted only a few times. Its specificity is unknown. This clone may be a read error of a much larger clone one base away. The CDR3 length is 15 residues. Per germline, CDR1 SGHTA and CDR2 FQGTGA. The germline V and J ends were trimmed by 5 bases and 1 base, with 12 bases remaining between them. Before thyroid surgery, none of the patients had received any treatment. Methods used by the authors: Using the CDR3 differences seen across clinicopathological groups, the authors built a distant-metastasis classifier for papillary thyroid cancer, which was meant to discriminate distant-metastatic patients. Through MiXCR, TCRdb re-clonotyped the PCR reads. These V and J calls derive from TCRdb rather than the authors' analysis. This repertoire shows about 92,000 clones, about 15% found once; its top ten account for just over 3.5%. The data derive from a study of metastatic and nonmetastatic thyroid tumors.

General study findings and limits: Malignant tumors reportedly showed significantly higher TCR beta diversity than benign nodules in both blood and tumor.

J is TRBJ2-1 and V is TRBV7-3; no firm D call. This sequence originates from a female donor with papillary thyroid cancer or a benign thyroid nodule (not recorded which). Some clones in this sample may be carry-over from other donors' samples. The source material was blood. The DNA for the CDR3 is TGTGCCAGCAGCAGAGACATTAGGTCCTACAATGAGCAGTTCTTC. Its protein product is CASSRDIRSYNEQFF. Variable domain in full (rest from reference TRBV7-3 and TRBJ2-1): GAGVSQTPSNKVTEKGKYVELRCDPISGHTALYWYRQSLGQGPEFLIYFQGTGAADDSGLPNDRFFAVRPEGSVSTLKIQRTERGDSAVYLCASSRDIRSYNEQFFGPGTRLTVL.